This T cell receptor beta chain appears in the sequencing data of a study of pediatric ulcerative colitis. General observations from the study: Rectal repertoires separated controls, mild-moderate and acute severe colitis.

This was a survey-level run. Up to 500,000 reads were sequenced per sample. The table came from immunoSEQ multiplex PCR; TCRdb's copy has only in-frame clones and leaves some out. Of 23,000 or so clones in the sample, over 60% were seen once. The CDR3 is 16 residues long. Germline V gene data show CDR1 as SNHLY and CDR2 as FYNNEI. Losses at the gene ends were 3 bases for V and 5 bases for J; bases not matched to a gene: 9. Details on this clone: No antigen is known for it.

Rectal tissue came from one to two pinch biopsies taken at colonoscopy. The specimen sequenced was gut tissue. The rearrangement uses TRBV2 and TRBJ2-1; 8 nucleotides match TRBD2. The receptor was derived from a boy younger than 18 with severe ulcerative colitis. CDR3 loop: CASSDLLAGLNNEQFF. In nucleotides, the CDR3 is TGTGCCAGCAGTGACCTATTAGCGGGGTTAAACAATGAGCAGTTCTTC.